This T cell receptor beta chain was identified during a study of T cell changes during pregnancy in multiple sclerosis. Repertoires were generated with immunoSEQ multiplex PCR, while TCRdb's copy carries only in-frame clones and drops some. This sample carries approximately 70,000 clones, roughly 94% of them seen once, and the ten largest clones take approximately 1.5%. Trimming shortened V by 8 bases and J by 7 bases, and 8 bases separated the two germline ends. Germline V gene lookup returns CDR1 LNHDA and CDR2 SQIVND (reference sequence). The CDR3 has 11 amino acids. The chain combines TRBV19 with TRBJ2-2; a weak D match, TRBD2 (5 bases). Source: peripheral blood, taken in the second trimester of pregnancy. The TCR sequence derives from a female donor in good health, enrolled as a control in a pregnancy study. The CDR3 loop reads CASRGIGELFF. CDR3 nucleotide sequence: TGTGCCAGTCGAGGGATCGGGGAGCTGTTTTTT. Supplemented by reference TRBV19 and TRBJ2-2, the full variable domain reads DGGITQSPKYLFRKEGQNVTLSCEQNLNHDAMYWYRQDPGQGLRLIYYSQIVNDFQKGDIAEGYSVSREKKESFPLTVTSAQKNPTAFYLCASRGIGELFFGEGSRLTVL.